These 8 T cell receptor beta chains were sequenced from one sample in a study of early T cells in non-severe SARS-CoV-2 infection. Using its own MiXCR run on the 5' RACE reads, TCRdb lists one record per CDR3 protein. The sample lists roughly 34,000 distinct CDR3 sequences; 7.1% were seen once. The sample here was whole blood, taken at baseline. The receptors come from an adult who was a healthcare worker with PCR-confirmed SARS-CoV-2 infection or an uninfected control (not recorded which).

This clonotype was counted between two and nine times. The chain uses TRBV28 and TRBJ2-7, with TRBD1 as a possible D gene (6 bases). From germline, CDR1 is MDHEN and CDR2 SYDVKM. V lost 4 bases and J 4 bases, leaving 17 bases between the germline ends. The CDR3 totals 15 residues. CDR3 DNA sequence: TGTGCCAGCAGTTCCCCTCCAGGGGCTCGTTACGAGCAGTACTTC. Translation gives CASSSPPGARYEQYF.

This chain links TRBV24-1 with TRBJ1-5, with D possibly TRBD1 on 5 matching bases. The V and J ends lost 4 bases and 4 bases respectively, with 16 bases between them. CDR1 and CDR2 from the germline V gene are KGHDR and SFDVKD. This CDR3 has 16 residues. The CDR3 here is CATSDDGHPFNQPQHF. The CDR3 DNA reads as TGTGCCACCAGTGACGACGGACACCCGTTTAATCAGCCCCAGCATTTT.

The chain uses TRBV28 and TRBJ1-1, with TRBD1 matching 7 bases. CDR3 size: 15 residues. V lost 7 bases to trimming and J lost 1 base; unmatched junction nucleotides: 9. Germline assignment: CDR1 MDHEN and CDR2 SYDVKM. CDR3 nucleotides: TGTGCCAGCAAAATCCTGGCAGGGGGGAACACTGAAGCTTTCTTT. Translated, it gives CASKILAGGNTEAFF.

The chain employs TRBV18 and TRBJ1-1; D is ambiguous. The V end lost 1 base, the J end lost 5 bases, and 17 bases lay between the germline ends. Germline V gene sequence: CDR1 KGHSH, CDR2 LQKENI. The CDR3 loop spans 16 amino acids. The CDR3 DNA reads TGTGCCAGCTCACCACTTTTTCAGTCCTCGGGGACTGAAGCTTTCTTT. Translating it yields CASSPLFQSSGTEAFF.

The chain is built from TRBV11-3 and TRBJ2-1; 9 bases map to TRBD2. The germline V gene has CDR1 SGHNT and CDR2 YENEEA. The CDR3 runs to 19 residues. The trim removed 1 base at V and 4 bases at J, leaving 14 bases unmatched. The CDR3 DNA is TGTGCCAGCAGCTTAGCGGTTTTTCCGGAGACTAGCGGATACAATGAGCAGTTCTTC. Translation gives CASSLAVFPETSGYNEQFF. Looking up the rest from reference TRBV11-3 and TRBJ2-1 gives the full variable domain: EAGVVQSPRYKIIEKKQPVAFWCNPISGHNTLYWYLQNLGQGPELLIRYENEEAVDDSQLPKDRFSAERLKGVDSTLKIQPAELGDSAVYLCASSLAVFPETSGYNEQFFGPGTRLTVL.

This clonotype occurred a few times. The chain is built from TRBV7-9 and TRBJ1-5, with a possible D match to TRBD1 (5 bases). CDR3 length: 14 residues. Per germline, CDR1 SEHNR and CDR2 FQNEAQ (reference sequence). The ends were cut back, 4 bases at V and 7 bases at J, with 14 bases in the middle. The chain's CDR3 is CASSSGGTGQPQHF. Here the CDR3 DNA reads TGTGCCAGCAGCTCCGGGGGAACGGGGCAGCCCCAGCATTTT.

This clonotype was seen many times. The chain has TRBV19 and TRBJ2-7; unclear D gene. The CDR3 extends over 16 amino acids. Germline V gives CDR1 LNHDA, CDR2 SQIVND (reference sequence). The V and J ends lost 9 bases and 2 bases respectively, with 23 bases between them. CDR3 sequence reads: CASSKALPTATYEQYV. The DNA for the CDR3 is TGTGCCAGCTCTAAGGCCCTCCCGACTGCTACCTACGAGCAGTACGTC.

This clonotype appeared many times. The genes are TRBV27 and TRBJ2-7; 10 positions match TRBD1. J was trimmed by 2 bases and V by 4 bases; bases with no gene match: 5. Germline values: CDR1 MNHEY, CDR2 SMNVEV (reference sequence). The CDR3 length is 15 residues. CDR3 sequence reads: CASSWGTGATYEQYF. As DNA, the CDR3 is TGTGCCAGCAGTTGGGGGACAGGGGCTACCTACGAGCAGTACTTC.